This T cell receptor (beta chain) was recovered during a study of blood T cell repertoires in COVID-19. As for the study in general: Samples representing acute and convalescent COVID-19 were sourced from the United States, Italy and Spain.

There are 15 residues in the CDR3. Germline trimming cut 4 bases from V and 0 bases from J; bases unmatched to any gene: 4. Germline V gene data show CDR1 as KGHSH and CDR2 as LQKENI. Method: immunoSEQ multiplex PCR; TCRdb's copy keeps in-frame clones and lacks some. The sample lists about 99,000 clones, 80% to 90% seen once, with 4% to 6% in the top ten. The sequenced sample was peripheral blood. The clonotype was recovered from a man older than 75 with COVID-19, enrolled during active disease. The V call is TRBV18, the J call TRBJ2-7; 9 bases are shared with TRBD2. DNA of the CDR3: TGTGCCAGCTCACGGACTAGCGTGAGCTCCTACGAGCAGTACTTC. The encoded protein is CASSRTSVSSYEQYF.